This is a list of T cell receptor beta chains from one sample in a study of blood T cell repertoires in COVID-19. The method was immunoSEQ multiplex PCR; TCRdb's version includes in-frame clones alone and lacks a portion of them. The sample yields approximately 80,000 clones, about four fifths seen once. The material sequenced was peripheral blood. All receptors derive from a man in his sixties with acute or convalescent COVID-19. Both conserved end residues are part of each CDR3. Fields, in order: D gene, V gene, J gene, clone size, CDR3 DNA, CDR3 protein. A D gene is named only where the DNA matches it firmly. Clone size appears in some rows only: once, few, many, or a class for an expanded clone.

d_call: TRBD1
v_call: TRBV5-1
j_call: TRBJ2-2
clone_size: .
cdr3_nt: TGCGCCAGCAGCTCGGACGGACAGGGGGCGACCGGGGAGCTGTTTTTT
cdr3_aa: CASSSDGQGATGELFF

d_call: .
v_call: TRBV13
j_call: TRBJ1-1
clone_size: .
cdr3_nt: TGTGCCAGCAGCTTAGTTAGGAACACTGAAGCTTTCTTT
cdr3_aa: CASSLVRNTEAFF

d_call: TRBD2
v_call: TRBV7-9
j_call: TRBJ2-7
clone_size: .
cdr3_nt: TGTGCCAGCAGGAGCGGGGCAGGGCTTTCCTACGAGCAGTACTTC
cdr3_aa: CASRSGAGLSYEQYF

d_call: .
v_call: TRBV6-2/TRBV6-3
j_call: TRBJ1-6
clone_size: .
cdr3_nt: TGTGCCAGCAGTTCCCCGAGCCCTTCCAATTCACCCCTCCACTTT
cdr3_aa: CASSSPSPSNSPLHF

d_call: TRBD1
v_call: TRBV6-6
j_call: TRBJ2-7
clone_size: few
cdr3_nt: TGTGCCAGCAGTTACTCGGGTGGACAGGGGTACGAGCAGTACTTC
cdr3_aa: CASSYSGGQGYEQYF

d_call: TRBD1
v_call: TRBV6-5
j_call: TRBJ1-3
clone_size: .
cdr3_nt: TGTGCCACGACCAGGGGGCTCTCTGGAAACACCATATATTTT
cdr3_aa: CATTRGLSGNTIYF

d_call: .
v_call: TRBV20-1
j_call: TRBJ1-2
clone_size: .
cdr3_nt: TGCAGTGCTAGAGGTTGGGAGGGCTACACCTTC
cdr3_aa: CSARGWEGYTF

d_call: .
v_call: TRBV27
j_call: TRBJ1-6
clone_size: .
cdr3_nt: TGTGCCAGCAGTTTCAGTCGTGATTCACCCCTCCACTTT
cdr3_aa: CASSFSRDSPLHF

d_call: .
v_call: TRBV11-2
j_call: TRBJ2-6
clone_size: .
cdr3_nt: TGTGCCAGCAGACACAAAACTGGGGCCAACGTCCTGACTTTC
cdr3_aa: CASRHKTGANVLTF

d_call: .
v_call: TRBV7-2
j_call: TRBJ1-1
clone_size: .
cdr3_nt: TGTGCCAGCAGCACTACCACCCGGCCGTTCTTT
cdr3_aa: CASSTTTRPFF

d_call: .
v_call: TRBV9
j_call: TRBJ2-7
clone_size: .
cdr3_nt: TGTGCCAGCAGAAACGACAGAGAAACGGCCTACGAGCAGTACTTC
cdr3_aa: CASRNDRETAYEQYF

d_call: .
v_call: TRBV12-3/TRBV12-4
j_call: TRBJ2-1
clone_size: .
cdr3_nt: TGTGCCACCCTCCGTTCGTCCTACAATGAGCAGTTCTTC
cdr3_aa: CATLRSSYNEQFF

d_call: .
v_call: TRBV4-1
j_call: TRBJ1-1
clone_size: once
cdr3_nt: TGCGCCAGCAGCCCCCCTACAAGGAGTAGCGGAGCTTTCTTT
cdr3_aa: CASSPPTRSSGAFF

d_call: TRBD1
v_call: TRBV27
j_call: TRBJ1-1
clone_size: .
cdr3_nt: TGTGCCAGCGTAAAACAGGGGAGGCAGAAAGCTTTCTTT
cdr3_aa: CASVKQGRQKAFF

d_call: .
v_call: TRBV2
j_call: TRBJ1-5
clone_size: .
cdr3_nt: TGTGCCAGCATGGGGGCAGGCAATCAGCCCCAGCATTTT
cdr3_aa: CASMGAGNQPQHF

d_call: TRBD2
v_call: TRBV24-1
j_call: TRBJ2-5
clone_size: .
cdr3_nt: TGTGCCACCAGTGGGGGGACTAGCGGGATACAAGAGACCCAGTACTTC
cdr3_aa: CATSGGTSGIQETQYF

d_call: .
v_call: TRBV5-3
j_call: TRBJ2-7
clone_size: once
cdr3_nt: TGTGCCAGAAGCTTGGGGGGTTCGACGTTCGAAGGGGGTTACGAGCAGTACTTC
cdr3_aa: CARSLGGSTFEGGYEQYF

d_call: TRBD1
v_call: TRBV28
j_call: TRBJ1-3
clone_size: .
cdr3_nt: TGTGCCAGCAGCCTAGACAGGGTAGGAAACACCATATATTTT
cdr3_aa: CASSLDRVGNTIYF

d_call: .
v_call: TRBV4-1
j_call: TRBJ2-5
clone_size: .
cdr3_nt: TGCGCCAGCAGCGGGGACAACCAAGAGACCCAGTACTTC
cdr3_aa: CASSGDNQETQYF

d_call: .
v_call: TRBV11-2
j_call: TRBJ2-7
clone_size: .
cdr3_nt: TGTGCCAGCAGCTTATTCCTTGCGGGGGCCTCCTACGAGCAGTACTTC
cdr3_aa: CASSLFLAGASYEQYF

d_call: TRBD2
v_call: TRBV5-1
j_call: TRBJ2-1
clone_size: few
cdr3_nt: TGCGCCAGCAGCCCGGCGGCGGGGGCCTACAATGAGCAGTTCTTC
cdr3_aa: CASSPAAGAYNEQFF

d_call: .
v_call: TRBV14
j_call: TRBJ1-2
clone_size: .
cdr3_nt: TGTGCCAGCAGCCAAGGCGCGGGGCAATTTACTTATAACTATGGCTACACCTTC
cdr3_aa: CASSQGAGQFTYNYGYTF

d_call: .
v_call: TRBV7-9
j_call: TRBJ2-2
clone_size: .
cdr3_nt: TGTGCCAGCAGCTTGACAGCAGGGTACGCCGGGGAGCTGTTTTTT
cdr3_aa: CASSLTAGYAGELFF

d_call: TRBD2
v_call: TRBV7-9
j_call: TRBJ2-3
clone_size: .
cdr3_nt: TGTGCCAGCAGCTTAGTAGCGGGGGGCCTGACAGATACGCAGTATTTT
cdr3_aa: CASSLVAGGLTDTQYF

d_call: .
v_call: TRBV7-6
j_call: TRBJ2-5
clone_size: .
cdr3_nt: TGTGCCAGCAGCTTACTGCTAGAAGAGACCCAGTACTTC
cdr3_aa: CASSLLLEETQYF

d_call: TRBD1
v_call: TRBV7-9
j_call: TRBJ1-2
clone_size: .
cdr3_nt: TGTGCCAGCAGCTCCACAGGGGTCTATGGCTACACCTTC
cdr3_aa: CASSSTGVYGYTF

d_call: .
v_call: TRBV7-2
j_call: TRBJ2-1
clone_size: .
cdr3_nt: TGTGCCAGCAGCCGTAGGGGTCTACAGAATGAGCAGTTCTTC
cdr3_aa: CASSRRGLQNEQFF

d_call: TRBD2
v_call: TRBV5-4
j_call: TRBJ2-1
clone_size: .
cdr3_nt: TGTGCCAGCAGCTTGGGACTAGCGGGAGTGGGAGGGAATGAGCAGTTCTTC
cdr3_aa: CASSLGLAGVGGNEQFF

d_call: TRBD1
v_call: TRBV28
j_call: TRBJ2-5
clone_size: .
cdr3_nt: TGTGGGTGGAACAGGGGGTTGACCCAGTACTTC
cdr3_aa: CGWNRGLTQYF

d_call: .
v_call: TRBV6-1
j_call: TRBJ1-3
clone_size: .
cdr3_nt: TGTGCCAGCAGTGAAAGAAGCGGCGGGGCGCAGGGAAACACCATATATTTT
cdr3_aa: CASSERSGGAQGNTIYF

d_call: TRBD1
v_call: TRBV11-2
j_call: TRBJ2-7
clone_size: .
cdr3_nt: TGTGCCAGCAGCTCCCCCGGGACAGGGGGCGGCTACGAGCAGTACTTC
cdr3_aa: CASSSPGTGGGYEQYF

d_call: TRBD1
v_call: TRBV2
j_call: TRBJ1-2
clone_size: few
cdr3_nt: TGTGCCAGCAGTGGACAGGGGCCCTATGGCTACACCTTC
cdr3_aa: CASSGQGPYGYTF

d_call: TRBD1
v_call: TRBV5-1
j_call: TRBJ2-1
clone_size: .
cdr3_nt: TGCGCCAGCAGCAGCGGGACAGGGGGTCCCCTCTACAATGAGCAGTTCTTC
cdr3_aa: CASSSGTGGPLYNEQFF

d_call: .
v_call: TRBV18
j_call: TRBJ1-2
clone_size: few
cdr3_nt: TGTGCCAGCTCACCTGGTCAGGGCGACAGGACGGGCTACACCTTC
cdr3_aa: CASSPGQGDRTGYTF

d_call: .
v_call: TRBV5-1
j_call: TRBJ1-1
clone_size: few
cdr3_nt: TGCGCCAGCAGCTTGGGGTCTACAGCCACTGAAGCTTTCTTT
cdr3_aa: CASSLGSTATEAFF

d_call: TRBD2
v_call: TRBV13
j_call: TRBJ2-7
clone_size: .
cdr3_nt: TGTGCCAGCAGCTCAATCGCCAGTCGTACCCTTAGCGGGGGCCCCTACGAGCAGTACTTC
cdr3_aa: CASSSIASRTLSGGPYEQYF

d_call: .
v_call: TRBV12-3/TRBV12-4
j_call: TRBJ1-1
clone_size: once
cdr3_nt: TGTGCCAGCAGTTTTCTTTTGAGTGAAGCTTTCTTT
cdr3_aa: CASSFLLSEAFF

d_call: TRBD1
v_call: TRBV5-6
j_call: TRBJ2-7
clone_size: .
cdr3_nt: TGTGCCAGCAGCCTTACCGGGACAGGCGTCGCCGAGCAGTACTTC
cdr3_aa: CASSLTGTGVAEQYF

d_call: TRBD1
v_call: TRBV5-8
j_call: TRBJ1-4
clone_size: .
cdr3_nt: TGTGCCAGCAGCTTCGGACAGGGGGGGAATGAAAAACTGTTTTTT
cdr3_aa: CASSFGQGGNEKLFF

d_call: .
v_call: TRBV29-1
j_call: TRBJ1-4
clone_size: .
cdr3_nt: TGCAGCGTTGGACGGGGGATCGGCGAAAAACTGTTTTTT
cdr3_aa: CSVGRGIGEKLFF

d_call: TRBD2
v_call: TRBV24-1
j_call: TRBJ2-2
clone_size: .
cdr3_nt: TGTGCCACCAGTGATCCTAGCGGGAGGGCGAACACCGGGGAGCTGTTTTTT
cdr3_aa: CATSDPSGRANTGELFF

d_call: .
v_call: TRBV5-6
j_call: TRBJ2-7
clone_size: .
cdr3_nt: TGTGCCAGCAGCTCCGACAAGTACGAGCAGTACTTC
cdr3_aa: CASSSDKYEQYF

d_call: .
v_call: TRBV12-3/TRBV12-4
j_call: TRBJ2-7
clone_size: .
cdr3_nt: TGTGCCAGCAGTTTAAACATCCCCCCCGAGCAGTACTTC
cdr3_aa: CASSLNIPPEQYF

d_call: .
v_call: TRBV2
j_call: TRBJ1-2
clone_size: .
cdr3_nt: TGTGCCAGCAGTGGGAACAGCTTTGGCTACACCTTC
cdr3_aa: CASSGNSFGYTF

d_call: .
v_call: TRBV6-4
j_call: TRBJ1-5
clone_size: .
cdr3_nt: TGTGCCAGCAGTGACCGCCCAGGCAATCAGCCCCAGCATTTT
cdr3_aa: CASSDRPGNQPQHF

d_call: TRBD1
v_call: TRBV3-1/TRBV3-2
j_call: TRBJ1-5
clone_size: .
cdr3_nt: TGTGCCAGCAGCCAAGCGGGACAGGGAGGGAGGCAGCCCCAGCATTTT
cdr3_aa: CASSQAGQGGRQPQHF

d_call: TRBD2
v_call: TRBV9
j_call: TRBJ2-1
clone_size: .
cdr3_nt: TGTGCCAGCAGTCCCGTAGCGGGAGGGTGGTACAATGAGCAGTTCTTC
cdr3_aa: CASSPVAGGWYNEQFF

d_call: .
v_call: TRBV3-1/TRBV3-2
j_call: TRBJ1-1
clone_size: few
cdr3_nt: TGTGCCAGCAGCCAAGATGCGCGGGATTCCACTGAAGCTTTCTTT
cdr3_aa: CASSQDARDSTEAFF

d_call: .
v_call: TRBV5-1
j_call: TRBJ1-3
clone_size: .
cdr3_nt: TGCGCCAGCAGCTTGGGAGGGTTCGCTGGAAACACCATATATTTT
cdr3_aa: CASSLGGFAGNTIYF

d_call: .
v_call: TRBV7-9
j_call: TRBJ2-1
clone_size: .
cdr3_nt: TGTGCCAGCAGCTTAGCGGCTTCCTACAATGAGCAGTTCTTC
cdr3_aa: CASSLAASYNEQFF

d_call: .
v_call: TRBV5-1
j_call: TRBJ2-7
clone_size: .
cdr3_nt: TGCGCCAGCAGCTTGCCGGGTTACTACGAGCAGTACTTC
cdr3_aa: CASSLPGYYEQYF

d_call: .
v_call: TRBV28
j_call: TRBJ2-1
clone_size: .
cdr3_nt: TGTGCCAGCACCTCAACAGGGATGGGAAATGAGCAGTTCTTC
cdr3_aa: CASTSTGMGNEQFF

d_call: .
v_call: TRBV30
j_call: TRBJ1-1
clone_size: .
cdr3_nt: TGTGCCTGGGAAGATTCGGGGAACACTGAAGCTTTCTTT
cdr3_aa: CAWEDSGNTEAFF